Detailed here is one T cell receptor (beta chain). J was trimmed by 4 bases and V by 3 bases; bases with no gene match: 3. In germline, CDR1 is KGHSH, CDR2 LQKENI. The CDR3 sequence is 14 residues long. How the authors handled the data: For nucleated cells, counts were estimated from reference gene primer amplification. Sequencing was performed with immunoSEQ multiplex PCR; in TCRdb, only in-frame clones are kept and a portion is missing. V and J calls and clone size come straight from that table; D and trimming were deduced from the DNA. The sample lists about 87,000 clones; around 86% were seen once. This sample stems from a study of blood T cell repertoires in COVID-19. Study information: Acute-phase and convalescent COVID-19 samples originated in the United States, Italy and Spain.

The sequence came from a woman of 80 years or more with active or convalescent COVID-19. Sample: peripheral blood. The chain employs TRBV18 and TRBJ2-5; 9 bases align to TRBD2. CDR3 sequence: CASSPLTSGETQYF. CDR3 DNA: TGTGCCAGCTCACCCCTGACTAGCGGAGAGACCCAGTACTTC.